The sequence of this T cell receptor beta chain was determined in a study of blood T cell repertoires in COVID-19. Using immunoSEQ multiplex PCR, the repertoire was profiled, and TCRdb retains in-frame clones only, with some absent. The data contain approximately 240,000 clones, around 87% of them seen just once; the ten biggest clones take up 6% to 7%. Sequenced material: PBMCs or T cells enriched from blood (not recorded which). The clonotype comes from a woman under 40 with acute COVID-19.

The CDR3 here is CASSLAPGQAAYGYTF. The DNA for the CDR3 is TGTGCCAGCAGCTTAGCGCCGGGACAGGCCGCCTATGGCTACACCTTC. This chain connects TRBV7-9 to TRBJ1-2, with 8 bases fitting TRBD1. J was trimmed by 4 bases and V by 0 bases; bases with no gene match: 7. The germline gives CDR1 SEHNR, CDR2 FQNEAQ (reference sequence). The CDR3 is made up of 16 amino acids.